The text below deals with one T cell receptor beta chain. Its antigen is unidentified. Profiled with immunoSEQ multiplex PCR; TCRdb holds only in-frame clones, not every one. The sample has more than 500,000 clones, roughly 95% seen once. The data belong to a study of shared clonotypes between healthy human individuals. On the study more broadly: Participating donors consisted of a couple of women and a few men aged 18 to 49. Each donor contributed plates that comprised three CD4 naive, three CD4 memory, two CD8 naive and one CD8 memory.

The length of the CDR3 is 17 residues. Germline V CDR1 and CDR2: KGHSH, LQKENI. Trimming cost V 2 bases and J 5 bases, with 22 bases left between them. CD45RO-negative, CCR7-positively selected cells formed the naive CD8 fraction, excluding terminally differentiated effector memory CD45RA+ cells. Adult Caucasians living in Nashville, Tennessee made up all of the donors. Study-wide points: Among the subsets, naive ones generally showed larger estimated richness than memory ones.

V usage is TRBV18 and J usage is TRBJ2-7; the D gene is possibly TRBD2 (7 bases). Sequenced material: naive CD8+ T cells sorted from blood. The receptor was isolated from a woman under 40 in good health. CDR3 loop: CASSPWGGKTSLDEQYF. CDR3 coding DNA: TGTGCCAGCTCACCATGGGGGGGCAAGACTAGTCTTGACGAGCAGTACTTC.